This passage covers 5 T cell receptor beta chains from one sample sequenced in a study of cytomegalovirus exposure and HLA in healthy donors. Vbeta (60) and Jbeta (13) primers were used in the PCR. The assay was immunoSEQ multiplex PCR, and TCRdb's table has in-frame clones only and misses some. This table has roughly 190,000 clones, roughly 73% appearing once. Sequences were obtained from PBMCs. Every receptor here comes from a woman between 25 and 40 years old in good health and CMV-seronegative.

For the CDR3, the DNA is TGTGCCAGCAGAGGGGACAGGTTCGCCTCCACTGAAGCTTTCTTT. This gives the protein CASRGDRFASTEAFF. This rearrangement joins TRBV27 to TRBJ1-1; 8 bases line up with TRBD1. This CDR3 spans 15 amino acids. The V segment lost 6 bases and the J segment 4 bases; nucleotides outside the gene matches: 10. CDR1 is MNHEY and CDR2 is SMNVEV in the germline V gene (reference sequence).

The chain has TRBV18 and TRBJ2-7, with D possibly matching TRBD1 (6 bases). CDR1 and CDR2 (germline): KGHSH, LQKENI. The CDR3 runs to 16 residues. V was pared by 3 bases and J by 2 bases, with 17 bases between. The CDR3 spells CASSPRMTGYTYEQYF. As DNA, the CDR3 is TGTGCCAGCTCACCGAGGATGACAGGTTACACCTACGAGCAGTACTTC.

CDR3 sequence reads: CGTQAPAANEQFF. The CDR3 DNA reads as TGTGGTACACAGGCGCCCGCGGCGAATGAGCAGTTCTTC. The chain employs TRBV2 and TRBJ2-1, with D possibly TRBD1 on 5 matching bases. This CDR3 contains 13 residues. The V gene's germline CDR1 is SNHLY and CDR2 FYNNEI.

V and J are TRBV4-2 and TRBJ2-5; tentatively, D is TRBD1 (6 bases). CDR3 length: 14 amino acids. Trimming left V 3 bases short and J 5 bases short, with 13 bases between. The germline V gene has CDR1 LGHNA and CDR2 YNFKEQ. In DNA, the CDR3 is TGTGCCAGCAGCCAGAAAAACCAGGGGGAGACCCAGTACTTC. Translated, it gives CASSQKNQGETQYF.

The V gene is TRBV19, the J gene TRBJ1-2; 12 bases match TRBD1. Germline lookup yields CDR1 LNHDA and CDR2 SQIVND (reference sequence). The J segment lost 2 bases and the V segment lost 3 bases, leaving 1 base of the junction unmatched. There are 15 residues in the CDR3. CDR3 protein: CASSMGTGGNYGYTF. CDR3 coding DNA: TGTGCCAGTAGTATGGGGACAGGGGGCAACTATGGCTACACCTTC.